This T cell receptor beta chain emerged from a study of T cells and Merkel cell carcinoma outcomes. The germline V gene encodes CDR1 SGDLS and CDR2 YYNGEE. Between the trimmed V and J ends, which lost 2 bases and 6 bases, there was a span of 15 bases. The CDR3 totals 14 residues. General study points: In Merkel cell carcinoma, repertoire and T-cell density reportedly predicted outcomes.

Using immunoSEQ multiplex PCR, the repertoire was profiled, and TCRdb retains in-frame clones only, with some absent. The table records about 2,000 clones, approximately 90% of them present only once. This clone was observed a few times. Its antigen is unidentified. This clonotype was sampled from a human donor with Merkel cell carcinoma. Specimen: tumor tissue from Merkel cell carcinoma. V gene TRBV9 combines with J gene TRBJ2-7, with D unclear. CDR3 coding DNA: TGTGCCAGCAGCGTCCGCCCAGTAATTAGCGAGCAGTACTTC. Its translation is CASSVRPVISEQYF.